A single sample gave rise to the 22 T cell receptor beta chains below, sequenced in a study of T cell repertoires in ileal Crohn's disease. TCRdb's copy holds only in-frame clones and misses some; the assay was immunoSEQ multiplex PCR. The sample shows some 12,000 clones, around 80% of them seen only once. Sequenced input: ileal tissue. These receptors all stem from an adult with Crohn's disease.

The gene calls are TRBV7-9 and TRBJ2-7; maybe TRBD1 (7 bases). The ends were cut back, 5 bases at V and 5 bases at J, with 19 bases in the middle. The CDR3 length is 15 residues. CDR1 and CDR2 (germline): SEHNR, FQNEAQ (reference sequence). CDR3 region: CASSTDRDLRNEQYF. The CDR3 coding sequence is TGTGCCAGCAGCACCGACAGGGACTTAAGGAACGAGCAGTACTTC.

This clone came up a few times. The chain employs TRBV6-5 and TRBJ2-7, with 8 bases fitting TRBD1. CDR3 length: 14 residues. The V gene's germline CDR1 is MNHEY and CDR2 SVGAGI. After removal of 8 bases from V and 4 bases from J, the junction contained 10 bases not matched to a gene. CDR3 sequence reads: CASVSPGQGYEQYF. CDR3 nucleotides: TGTGCCAGCGTAAGCCCCGGACAGGGTTACGAGCAGTACTTC.

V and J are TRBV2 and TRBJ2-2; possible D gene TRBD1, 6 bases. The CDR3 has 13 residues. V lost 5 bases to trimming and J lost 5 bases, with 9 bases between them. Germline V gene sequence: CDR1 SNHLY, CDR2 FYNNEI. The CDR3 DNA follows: TGTGCCAGCAGTTATAGGGGGACCGGGGAGCTGTTTTTT. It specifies CASSYRGTGELFF. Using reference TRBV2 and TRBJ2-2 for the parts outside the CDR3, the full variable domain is EPEVTQTPSHQVTQMGQEVILRCVPISNHLYFYWYRQILGQKVEFLVSFYNNEISEKSEIFDDQFSVERPDGSNFTLKIRSTKLEDSAMYFCASSYRGTGELFFGEGSRLTVL.

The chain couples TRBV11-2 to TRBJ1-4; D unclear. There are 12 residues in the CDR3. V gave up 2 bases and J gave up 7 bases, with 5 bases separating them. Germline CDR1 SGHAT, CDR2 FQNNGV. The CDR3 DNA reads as TGTGCCAGCAGCTTAAATCGTGAAAAACTGTTTTTT. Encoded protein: CASSLNREKLFF.

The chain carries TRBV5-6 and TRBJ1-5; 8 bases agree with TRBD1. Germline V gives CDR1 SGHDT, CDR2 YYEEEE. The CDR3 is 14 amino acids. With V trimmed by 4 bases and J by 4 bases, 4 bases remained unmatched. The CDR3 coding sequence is TGTGCCAGCAGCGCGCGGACAGGGAATCAGCCCCAGCATTTT. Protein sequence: CASSARTGNQPQHF.

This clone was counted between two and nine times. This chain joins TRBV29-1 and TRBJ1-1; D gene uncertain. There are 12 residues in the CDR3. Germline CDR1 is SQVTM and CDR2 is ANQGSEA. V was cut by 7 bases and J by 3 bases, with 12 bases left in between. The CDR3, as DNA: TGCAGCGCCAACAGCAAATACACTGAAGCTTTCTTT. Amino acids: CSANSKYTEAFF.

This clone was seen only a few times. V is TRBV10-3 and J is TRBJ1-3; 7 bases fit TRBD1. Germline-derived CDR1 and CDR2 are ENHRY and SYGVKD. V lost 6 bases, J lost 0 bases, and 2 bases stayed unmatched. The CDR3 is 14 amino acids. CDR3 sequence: CAISRDSSGNTIYF. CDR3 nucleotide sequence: TGTGCCATCAGCCGGGACAGCTCTGGAAACACCATATATTTT.

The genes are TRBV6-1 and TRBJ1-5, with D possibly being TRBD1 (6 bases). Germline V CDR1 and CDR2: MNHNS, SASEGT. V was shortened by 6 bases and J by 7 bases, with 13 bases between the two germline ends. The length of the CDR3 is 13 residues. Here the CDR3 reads CASSHSTGQPQHF. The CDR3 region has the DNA TGTGCCAGCAGCCACTCGACAGGACAGCCCCAGCATTTT.

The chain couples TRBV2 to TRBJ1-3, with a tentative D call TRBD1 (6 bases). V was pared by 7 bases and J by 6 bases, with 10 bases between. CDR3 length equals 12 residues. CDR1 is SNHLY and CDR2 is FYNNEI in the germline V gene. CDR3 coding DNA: TGTGCCAGCAAGGGGGACGCAAACACCATATATTTT. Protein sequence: CASKGDANTIYF.

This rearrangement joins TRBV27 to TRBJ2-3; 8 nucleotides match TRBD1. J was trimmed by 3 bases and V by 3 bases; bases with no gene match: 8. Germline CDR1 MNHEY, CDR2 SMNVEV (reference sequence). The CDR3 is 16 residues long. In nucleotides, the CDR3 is TGTGCCAGCAGTTTCGACAGGGGCATCAGAACAGATACGCAGTATTTT. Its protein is CASSFDRGIRTDTQYF.

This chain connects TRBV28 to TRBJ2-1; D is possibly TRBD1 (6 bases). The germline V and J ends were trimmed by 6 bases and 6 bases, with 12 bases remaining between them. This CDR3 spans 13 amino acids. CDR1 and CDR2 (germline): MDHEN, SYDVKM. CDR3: CASRLPGANEQFF. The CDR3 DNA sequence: TGTGCCAGCAGATTGCCAGGGGCCAATGAGCAGTTCTTC.

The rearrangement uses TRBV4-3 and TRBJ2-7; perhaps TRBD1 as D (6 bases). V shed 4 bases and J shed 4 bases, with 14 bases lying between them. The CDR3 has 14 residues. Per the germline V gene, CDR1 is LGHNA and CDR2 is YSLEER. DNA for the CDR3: TGCGCCAGCAGCCGAGGTACAGGGAAATACGAGCAGTACTTC. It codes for CASSRGTGKYEQYF.

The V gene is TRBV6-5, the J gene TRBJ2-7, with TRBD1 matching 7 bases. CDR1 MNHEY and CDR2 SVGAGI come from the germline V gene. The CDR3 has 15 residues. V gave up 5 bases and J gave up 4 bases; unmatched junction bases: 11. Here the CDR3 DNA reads TGTGCCAGCAGTCTCTACTCAGGGGGAAATTACGAGCAGTACTTC. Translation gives CASSLYSGGNYEQYF.

This chain's CDR3 is CASSSDRGTGELFF. As DNA, the CDR3 is TGTGCCAGCAGCTCAGACAGAGGAACCGGGGAGCTGTTTTTT. This sequence joins TRBV7-2 and TRBJ2-2; a possible D gene is TRBD1 (5 bases). Germline-derived CDR1 and CDR2 are SGHTA and FQGNSA. V was pared by 4 bases and J by 5 bases, with 11 bases between. The CDR3 loop spans 14 amino acids.

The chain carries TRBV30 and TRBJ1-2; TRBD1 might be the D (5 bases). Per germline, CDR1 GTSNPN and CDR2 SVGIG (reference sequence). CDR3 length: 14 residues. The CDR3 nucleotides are TGTGTCATCTGGATGTGGGCCGGGGGGTATGGCTACACCTTC. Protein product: CVIWMWAGGYGYTF.

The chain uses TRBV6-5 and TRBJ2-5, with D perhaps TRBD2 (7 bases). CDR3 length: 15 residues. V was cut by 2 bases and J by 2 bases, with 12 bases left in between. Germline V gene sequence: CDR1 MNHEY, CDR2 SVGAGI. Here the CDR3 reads CASSYGGGKQETQYF. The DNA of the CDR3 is TGTGCCAGCAGTTACGGGGGGGGCAAACAAGAGACCCAGTACTTC.

CDR3: CASRQTGEDGYTF. The CDR3 DNA sequence: TGTGCCAGCAGACAAACAGGGGAGGATGGCTACACCTTC. The J gene is TRBJ1-2, the V gene TRBV6-1; TRBD1 aligns across 7 bases. Germline CDR1 reads MNHNS; CDR2 reads SASEGT. Trimming at V came to 6 bases and at J to 6 bases, leaving 7 bases not matched to a gene. CDR3 length equals 13 residues.

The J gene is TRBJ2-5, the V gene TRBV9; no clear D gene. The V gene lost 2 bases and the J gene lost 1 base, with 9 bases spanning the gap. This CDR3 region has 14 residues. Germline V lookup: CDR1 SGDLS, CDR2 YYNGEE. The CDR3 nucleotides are TGTGCCAGCAGCGTGCGAGCTACCCAAGAGACCCAGTACTTC. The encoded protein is CASSVRATQETQYF.

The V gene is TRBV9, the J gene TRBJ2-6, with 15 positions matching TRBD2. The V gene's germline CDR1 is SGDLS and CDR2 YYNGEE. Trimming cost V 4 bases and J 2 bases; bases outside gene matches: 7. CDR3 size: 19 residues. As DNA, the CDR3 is TGTGCCAGCAGCAAAAGGACTAGCGGGGGGGGTGCTGGGGCCAACGTCCTGACTTTC. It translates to CASSKRTSGGGAGANVLTF.

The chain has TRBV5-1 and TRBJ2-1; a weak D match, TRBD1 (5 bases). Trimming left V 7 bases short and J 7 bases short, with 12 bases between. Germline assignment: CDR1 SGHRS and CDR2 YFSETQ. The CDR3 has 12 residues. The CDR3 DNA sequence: TGCGCCAGCTTCCAGGGTGGGAATGAGCAGTTCTTC. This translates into CASFQGGNEQFF.

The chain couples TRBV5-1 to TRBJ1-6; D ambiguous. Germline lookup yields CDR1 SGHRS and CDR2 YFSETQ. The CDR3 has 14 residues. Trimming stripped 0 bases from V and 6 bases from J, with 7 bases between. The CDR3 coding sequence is TGCGCCAGCAGCTTGGACAGAACTAATTCACCCCTCCACTTT. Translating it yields CASSLDRTNSPLHF.

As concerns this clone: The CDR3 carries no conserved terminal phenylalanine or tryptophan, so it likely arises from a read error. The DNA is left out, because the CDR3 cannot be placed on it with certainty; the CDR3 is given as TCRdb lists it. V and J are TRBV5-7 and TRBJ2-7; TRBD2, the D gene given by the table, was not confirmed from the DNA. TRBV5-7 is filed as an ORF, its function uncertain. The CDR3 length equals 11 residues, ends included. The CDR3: CASSLSIGSPL.